This TCR beta chain was obtained from a study of CD8 T cells in Susac syndrome. The RNA, about 0.5 to 1 ug, was put through reverse transcription using random hexamers. By means of immunoSEQ multiplex PCR, TCR beta CDR3 spanning 54 Vbeta and 13 Jbeta underwent amplification. TCRdb called the immunoSEQ multiplex PCR reads again in MiXCR, with one record for every CDR3 protein. The data show fewer than 150,000 distinct CDR3 sequences, 95% seen once. TCR beta sequencing covered blood CD8+ and CD4+ T cells. Negative magnetic isolation gave CD8+ and CD4+ cells; FACS enriched CD8+ TEMRA. This receptor was obtained from a human donor with Susac syndrome. Sequenced sample: CD8+ T cells from PBMCs.

CDR3 bases: TGCGCCAGCAGCTTGGAGATTCCTGCTAACGAGCAGTACTTC. It codes for CASSLEIPANEQYF. This chain uses TRBV5-1 with TRBJ2-7; D not certain. The germline V gene has CDR1 SGHRS and CDR2 YFSETQ. V was cut by 0 bases and J by 5 bases, with 12 bases left in between. The length of the CDR3 is 14 residues. Based on the CDR3 plus reference TRBV5-1 and TRBJ2-7, the full variable domain is KAGVTQTPRYLIKTRGQQVTLSCSPISGHRSVSWYQQTPGQGLQFLFEYFSETQRNKGNFPGRFSGRQFSNSRSEMNVSTLELGDSALYLCASSLEIPANEQYFGPGTRLTVT.